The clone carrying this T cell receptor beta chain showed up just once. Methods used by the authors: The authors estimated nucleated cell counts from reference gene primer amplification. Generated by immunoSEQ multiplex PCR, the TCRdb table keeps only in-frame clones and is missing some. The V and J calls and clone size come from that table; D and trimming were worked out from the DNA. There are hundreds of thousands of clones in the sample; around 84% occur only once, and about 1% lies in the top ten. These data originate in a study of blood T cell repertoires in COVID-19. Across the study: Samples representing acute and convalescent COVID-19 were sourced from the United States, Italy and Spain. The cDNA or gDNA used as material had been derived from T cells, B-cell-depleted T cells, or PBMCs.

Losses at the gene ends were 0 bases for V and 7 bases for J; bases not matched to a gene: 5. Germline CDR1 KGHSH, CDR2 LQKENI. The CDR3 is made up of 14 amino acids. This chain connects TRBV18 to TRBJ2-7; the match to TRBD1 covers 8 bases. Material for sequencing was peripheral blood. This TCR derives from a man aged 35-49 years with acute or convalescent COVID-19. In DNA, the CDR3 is TGTGCCAGCTCACCACCGGCCAACAGGGGGGAGCAGTACTTC. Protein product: CASSPPANRGEQYF.